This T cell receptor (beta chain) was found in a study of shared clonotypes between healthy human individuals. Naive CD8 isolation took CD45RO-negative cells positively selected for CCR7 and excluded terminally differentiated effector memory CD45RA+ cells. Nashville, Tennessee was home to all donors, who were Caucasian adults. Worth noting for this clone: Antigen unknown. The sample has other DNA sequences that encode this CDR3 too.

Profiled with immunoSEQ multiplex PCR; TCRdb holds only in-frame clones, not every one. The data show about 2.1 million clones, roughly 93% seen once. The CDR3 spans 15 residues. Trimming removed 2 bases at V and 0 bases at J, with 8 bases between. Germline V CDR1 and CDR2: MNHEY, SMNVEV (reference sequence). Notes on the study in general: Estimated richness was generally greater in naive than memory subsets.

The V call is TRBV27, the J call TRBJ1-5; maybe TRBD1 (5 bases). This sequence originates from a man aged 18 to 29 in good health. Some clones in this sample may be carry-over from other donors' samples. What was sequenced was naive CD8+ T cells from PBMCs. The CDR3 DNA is TGTGCCAGCAGTTTAGACAGCTATAGCAATCAGCCCCAGCATTTT. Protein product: CASSLDSYSNQPQHF.